A selection of T cell receptor beta chains follows, all from one sample in a study of T cells in Graves' hyperthyroidism and ophthalmopathy. Each CDR3 protein gets one entry after TCRdb re-called the multiplex PCR reads with MiXCR. The sample holds about 250,000 distinct CDR3 sequences, about 20% seen once. Sequencing was carried out using blood. Source of these receptors: a man between 25 and 39 years old with Graves' ophthalmopathy. The CDR3 runs from the conserved cysteine through the conserved F or W. The D gene is left open where the match is weak. Expanded clones get a size class; other rows say once, few or many, or leave the size out.

>TRBV19|TRBD2|-|TRBJ2-2
TGTGCCAGTAGTATAGGAGGTAGCGGGAGTAGAACCGGGGAGCTGTTTTTT
CASSIGGSGSRTGELFF
>TRBV19|-|-|TRBJ2-1
TGTGCCAGTAGTATGATGTTCTTAGCCCCGAATGAGCAGTTCTTC
CASSMMFLAPNEQFF
>TRBV7-2|-|few|TRBJ1-2
TGTGCCAGCAGCTTAGGTGGTTTTCGCTATGGCTACACCTTC
CASSLGGFRYGYTF
>TRBV18|-|-|TRBJ1-5
TGTGCCAGCAGGGACGGCAATCAGCCCCAGCATTTT
CASRDGNQPQHF
>TRBV29-1|-|few|TRBJ2-7
TGCAGCGTTGTTCAGGGGCGCGAGCAGTACTTC
CSVVQGREQYF
>TRBV12-3/TRBV12-4|TRBD2|-|TRBJ2-5
TGTGCCAGCAGGGAGACTAGCGGGGGGGGCGAGACCCAGTACTTC
CASRETSGGGETQYF
>TRBV5-1|-|-|TRBJ2-1
TGCGCCAGCAGCTTGGAGGACCCCTACAATGAGCAGTTCTTC
CASSLEDPYNEQFF
>TRBV6-1|TRBD2|few|TRBJ2-3
TGTGCCAGCAGTGAAGACCCTCTAGCGGGAGCTAGCACAGATACGCAGTATTTT
CASSEDPLAGASTDTQYF
>TRBV7-9|TRBD2|few|TRBJ2-3
TGTGCCAGCACCCCTTCAGCGGGAGCCCCCACAGATACGCAGTATTTT
CASTPSAGAPTDTQYF
>TRBV28|-|many|TRBJ1-2
TGTGCCAGCAGTCCCGGGACGGCTCGTGGCTACACCTTC
CASSPGTARGYTF
>TRBV11-3|-|many|TRBJ2-1
TGTGCCAGCAGCTTCGAGGAGGAGCCCTACAATGAGCAGTTCTTC
CASSFEEEPYNEQFF
>TRBV20-1|TRBD1|-|TRBJ1-1
TGCAGTGCACGAACGGATATCGGGACAGGGGGCACTGAAGCTTTCTTT
CSARTDIGTGGTEAFF
>TRBV25-1|-|-|TRBJ1-4
TGTGCCAGCAGTGAATACCGGGGGAATGAAAAACTGTTTTTT
CASSEYRGNEKLFF
>TRBV19|-|-|TRBJ1-2
TGTGCCAGTAGTATCACAGGGCCGGACTATGGCTACACCTTC
CASSITGPDYGYTF
>TRBV4-2|-|-|TRBJ2-1
TGTGCCAGCAGCCAAGGGCAGCGGGTCGAAAATGAGCAGTTCTTC
CASSQGQRVENEQFF
>TRBV4-1|-|-|TRBJ2-4
TGCGCCAGCAGCCAAGCCGGAACCGGGGGCAAGGGGTACATTCAGTACTTC
CASSQAGTGGKGYIQYF
>TRBV18|TRBD1|many|TRBJ1-2
TGTGCCAGCTCATCCCGACAGGGTTTGAACTATGGCTACACCTTC
CASSSRQGLNYGYTF
>TRBV5-5|-|few|TRBJ2-7
TGTGCCAGCAGCTTGGGCGGCGGGGCGCCGAACGAGCAGTACTTC
CASSLGGGAPNEQYF
>TRBV5-1|-|-|TRBJ2-2
TGCGCCAGCAAAGCCGCTACACAAGACACCGGGGAGCTGTTTTTT
CASKAATQDTGELFF
>TRBV6-4|-|-|TRBJ2-7
TGTGCCAGCAATAAAGCGGGTAGGCCCGACGAGCAGTACTTC
CASNKAGRPDEQYF
>TRBV20-1|TRBD2|-|TRBJ2-1
TGCAGTGCTAGAGGTAGCGGGGGGCCTCGCCATGAGCAGTTCTTC
CSARGSGGPRHEQFF
>TRBV28|-|many|TRBJ2-1
TGTGCCAGCAACGGAAACAGGGTTAGCGGCGGCTACAATGAGCAGTTCTTC
CASNGNRVSGGYNEQFF
>TRBV28|TRBD1|few|TRBJ2-5
TGTGCCAGCAGTTTGACAGGGGGCGCAACTTTGGAGACCCAGTACTTC
CASSLTGGATLETQYF
>TRBV7-3|TRBD2|once|TRBJ2-3
TGTGCCAGCAGCCCGATAGCGGGAGCCCCAGATACGCAGTATTTT
CASSPIAGAPDTQYF
>TRBV9|TRBD2|few|TRBJ2-1
TGTGCCAGCAGTCCACGGGGGGTGGGCTCCTACAATGAGCAGTTCTTC
CASSPRGVGSYNEQFF
>TRBV12-3/TRBV12-4|-|many|TRBJ2-7
TGTGCCAGCAAGACGGACAGCCTAACCTCCTACGAGCAGTACTTC
CASKTDSLTSYEQYF